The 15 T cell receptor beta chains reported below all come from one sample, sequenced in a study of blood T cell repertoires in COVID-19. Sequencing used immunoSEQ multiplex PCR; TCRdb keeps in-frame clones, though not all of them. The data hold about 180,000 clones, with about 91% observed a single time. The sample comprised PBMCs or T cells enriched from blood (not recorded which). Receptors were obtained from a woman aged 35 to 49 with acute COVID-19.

CDR3 bases: TGTGCCAGCAGCTCGACAGGGTATAGCGGTGAGCAGTTCTTC. Its translation is CASSSTGYSGEQFF. V usage is TRBV7-6 and J usage is TRBJ2-1; a possible D gene is TRBD1 (7 bases). Germline V gene sequence: CDR1 SGHVS, CDR2 FNYEAQ. V shed 4 bases and J shed 9 bases, with 16 bases lying between them. The CDR3 is made up of 14 amino acids.

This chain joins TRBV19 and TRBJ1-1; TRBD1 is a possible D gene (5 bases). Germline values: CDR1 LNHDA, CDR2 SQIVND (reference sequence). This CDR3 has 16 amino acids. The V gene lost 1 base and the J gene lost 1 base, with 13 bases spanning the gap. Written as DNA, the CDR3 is TGTGCCAGTAGTATAGTCGTTGGACACACGAACACTGAAGCTTTCTTT. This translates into CASSIVVGHTNTEAFF.

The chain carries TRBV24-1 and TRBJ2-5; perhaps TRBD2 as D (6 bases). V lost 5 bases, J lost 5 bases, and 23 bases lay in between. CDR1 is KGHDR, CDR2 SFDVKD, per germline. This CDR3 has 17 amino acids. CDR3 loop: CATSASEGSSGLETQYF. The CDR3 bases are TGTGCCACCAGTGCCTCGGAGGGGAGTTCGGGTTTGGAGACCCAGTACTTC.

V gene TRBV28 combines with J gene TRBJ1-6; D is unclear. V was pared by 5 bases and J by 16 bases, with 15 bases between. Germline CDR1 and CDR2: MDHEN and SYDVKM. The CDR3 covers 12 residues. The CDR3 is CASSTTPVPLHF. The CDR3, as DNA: TGTGCCAGCAGTACTACTCCCGTCCCTCTCCACTTT.

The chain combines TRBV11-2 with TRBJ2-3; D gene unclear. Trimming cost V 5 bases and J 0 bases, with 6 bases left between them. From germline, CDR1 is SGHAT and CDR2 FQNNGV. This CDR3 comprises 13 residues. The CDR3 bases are TGTGCCAGCAGCCCCCTAAGCACAGATACGCAGTATTTT. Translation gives CASSPLSTDTQYF.

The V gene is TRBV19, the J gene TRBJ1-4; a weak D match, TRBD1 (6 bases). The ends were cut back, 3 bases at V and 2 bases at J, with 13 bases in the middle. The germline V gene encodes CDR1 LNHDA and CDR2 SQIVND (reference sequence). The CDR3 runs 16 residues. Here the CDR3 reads CASSIGGGGTNEKLFF. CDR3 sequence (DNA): TGTGCCAGTAGTATTGGTGGGGGCGGTACTAATGAAAAACTGTTTTTT.

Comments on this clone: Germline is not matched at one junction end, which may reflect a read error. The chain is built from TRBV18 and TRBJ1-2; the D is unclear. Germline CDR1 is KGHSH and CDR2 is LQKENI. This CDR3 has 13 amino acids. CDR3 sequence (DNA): TGTGCCAGCTCACTAACGGGTATCCCCCTTTTGACTTTC. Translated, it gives CASSLTGIPLLTF.

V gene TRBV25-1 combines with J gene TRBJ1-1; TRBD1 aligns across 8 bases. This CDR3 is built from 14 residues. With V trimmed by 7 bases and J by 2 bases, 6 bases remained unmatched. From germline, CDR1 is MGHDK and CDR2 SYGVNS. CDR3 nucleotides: TGTGCCAGCAAATCAACAGGGGGTAACACTGAAGCTTTCTTT. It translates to CASKSTGGNTEAFF.

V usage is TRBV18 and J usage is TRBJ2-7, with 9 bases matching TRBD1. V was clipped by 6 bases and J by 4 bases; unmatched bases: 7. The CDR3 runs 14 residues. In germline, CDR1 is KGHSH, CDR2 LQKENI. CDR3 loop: CASSSTGGEYEQYF. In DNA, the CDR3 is TGTGCCAGCTCCTCGACAGGGGGTGAGTACGAGCAGTACTTC.

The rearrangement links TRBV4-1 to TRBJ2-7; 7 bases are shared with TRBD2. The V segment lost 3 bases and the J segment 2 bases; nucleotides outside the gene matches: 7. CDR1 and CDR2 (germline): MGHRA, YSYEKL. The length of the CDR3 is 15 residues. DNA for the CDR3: TGCGCCAGCAGCCATGCTGCGGGGGAAGCCTACGAGCAGTACTTC. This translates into CASSHAAGEAYEQYF.

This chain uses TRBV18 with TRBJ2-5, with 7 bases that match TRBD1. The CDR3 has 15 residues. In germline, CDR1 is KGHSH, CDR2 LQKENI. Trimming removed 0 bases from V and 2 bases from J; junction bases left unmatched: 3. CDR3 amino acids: CASSPPSRGQETQYF. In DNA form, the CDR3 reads TGTGCCAGCTCACCACCGAGCAGGGGGCAAGAGACCCAGTACTTC.

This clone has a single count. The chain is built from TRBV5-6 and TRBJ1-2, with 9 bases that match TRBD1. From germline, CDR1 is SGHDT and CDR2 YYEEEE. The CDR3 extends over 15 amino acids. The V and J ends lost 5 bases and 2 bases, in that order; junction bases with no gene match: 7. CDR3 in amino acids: CASRPGTGINYGYTF. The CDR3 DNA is TGTGCCAGCAGGCCCGGGACAGGGATCAACTATGGCTACACCTTC. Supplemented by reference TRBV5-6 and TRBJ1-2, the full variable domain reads DAGVTQSPTHLIKTRGQQVTLRCSPKSGHDTVSWYQQALGQGPQFIFQYYEEEERQRGNFPDRFSGHQFPNYSSELNVNALLLGDSALYLCASRPGTGINYGYTFGSGTRLTVV.

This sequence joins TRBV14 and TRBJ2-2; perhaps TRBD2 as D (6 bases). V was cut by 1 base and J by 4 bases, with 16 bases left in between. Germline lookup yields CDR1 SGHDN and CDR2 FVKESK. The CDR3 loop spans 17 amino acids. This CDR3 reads CASSQVGGASSTGELFF. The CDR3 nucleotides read TGTGCCAGCAGCCAAGTAGGCGGGGCTAGCAGCACCGGGGAGCTGTTTTTT.

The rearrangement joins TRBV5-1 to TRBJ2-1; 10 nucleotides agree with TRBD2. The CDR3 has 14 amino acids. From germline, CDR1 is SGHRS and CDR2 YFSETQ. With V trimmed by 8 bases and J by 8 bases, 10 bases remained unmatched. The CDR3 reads CASSTSGIRYEQFF. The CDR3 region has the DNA TGCGCCAGTTCCACTAGCGGGATAAGATATGAGCAGTTCTTC.

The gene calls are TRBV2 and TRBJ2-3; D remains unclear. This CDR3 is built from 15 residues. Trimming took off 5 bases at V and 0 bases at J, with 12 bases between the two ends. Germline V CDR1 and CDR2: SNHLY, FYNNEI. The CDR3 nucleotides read TGTGCCAGCAGTTCCTACGATCCTAGCACAGATACGCAGTATTTT. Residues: CASSSYDPSTDTQYF.